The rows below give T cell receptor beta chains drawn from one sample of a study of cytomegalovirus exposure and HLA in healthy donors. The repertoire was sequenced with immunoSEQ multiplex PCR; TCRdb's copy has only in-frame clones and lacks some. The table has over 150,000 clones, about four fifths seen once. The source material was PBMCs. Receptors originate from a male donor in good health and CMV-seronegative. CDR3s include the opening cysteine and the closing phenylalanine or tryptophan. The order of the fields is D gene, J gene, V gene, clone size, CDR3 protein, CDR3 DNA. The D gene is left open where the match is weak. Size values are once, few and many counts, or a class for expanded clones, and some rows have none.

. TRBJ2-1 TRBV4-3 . CASSQGGDAPPYNEQFF TGCGCCAGCAGCCAAGGGGGGGACGCCCCCCCCTACAATGAGCAGTTCTTC
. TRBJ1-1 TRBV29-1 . CSAKQGWNTEAFF TGCAGCGCAAAACAGGGCTGGAACACTGAAGCTTTCTTT
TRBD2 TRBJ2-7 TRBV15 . CATSREAGESYEQYF TGTGCCACCAGCAGAGAGGCGGGAGAAAGCTACGAGCAGTACTTC
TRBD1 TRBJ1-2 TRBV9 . CASSAQRDRTTNYGYTF TGTGCCAGCAGCGCCCAAAGGGACAGGACCACTAACTATGGCTACACCTTC
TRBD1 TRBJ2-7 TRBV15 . CATSRGLVEQGVYEQYF TGTGCCACCAGCAGGGGGTTAGTTGAACAGGGGGTCTACGAGCAGTACTTC
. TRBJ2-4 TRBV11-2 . CASSHRLSGVDIQYF TGTGCCAGCAGCCACCGGCTGTCCGGGGTGGACATTCAGTACTTC
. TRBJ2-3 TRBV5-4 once CASSLGRPTDTQYF TGTGCCAGCAGCTTGGGCAGGCCCACAGATACGCAGTATTTT
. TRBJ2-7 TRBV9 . CASSVGIASNYEQYF TGTGCCAGCAGCGTAGGGATAGCTTCGAACTACGAGCAGTACTTC
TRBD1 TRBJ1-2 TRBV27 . CASRLQGQLYGYTF TGTGCCAGCAGATTACAGGGGCAGCTCTATGGCTACACCTTC
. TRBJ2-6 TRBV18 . CASSPYEGGPLAGANVLTF TGTGCCAGCTCACCATACGAGGGGGGGCCTTTGGCTGGGGCCAACGTCCTGACTTTC
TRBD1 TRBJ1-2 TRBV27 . CASSPRTGGLFNYGYTF TGTGCCAGCAGTCCTCGGACAGGCGGTCTCTTTAACTATGGCTACACCTTC
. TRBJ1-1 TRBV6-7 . CASSYKREAKKNTEAFF TGTGCCAGCAGTTACAAGCGAGAGGCCAAGAAGAACACTGAAGCTTTCTTT
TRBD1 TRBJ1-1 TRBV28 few CASKTGEGHTEAFF TGTGCCAGCAAGACAGGGGAGGGTCACACTGAAGCTTTCTTT
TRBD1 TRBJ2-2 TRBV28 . CASSTDRATGELFF TGTGCCAGCAGTACCGACAGGGCCACCGGGGAGCTGTTTTTT
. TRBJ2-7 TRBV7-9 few CASSPPGQYMYEQYF TGTGCCAGCAGTCCCCCCGGACAGTATATGTACGAGCAGTACTTC
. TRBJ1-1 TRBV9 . CASSPQGSGHWTEAFF TGTGCCAGCAGCCCACAAGGAAGTGGACATTGGACTGAAGCTTTCTTT
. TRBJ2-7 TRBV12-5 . CASGLGVYEQYF TGTGCTAGTGGTTTAGGGGTGTACGAGCAGTACTTC
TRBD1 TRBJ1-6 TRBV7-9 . CASSLGQGVNSPLHF TGTGCCAGCAGCTTAGGACAGGGGGTTAATTCACCCCTCCACTTT
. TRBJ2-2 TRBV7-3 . CASSLSGQRTGELFF TGTGCCAGCAGCTTAAGCGGACAGAGGACCGGGGAGCTGTTTTTT
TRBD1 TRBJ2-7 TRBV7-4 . CASSLARQGAIYEQYF TGTGCCAGCAGCTTAGCGAGGCAGGGGGCTATCTACGAGCAGTACTTC
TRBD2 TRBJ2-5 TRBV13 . CASSASGGAETQYF TGTGCCAGCAGCGCGAGCGGGGGGGCGGAGACCCAGTACTTC
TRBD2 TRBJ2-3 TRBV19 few CASGTSGSTDTQYF TGTGCCAGCGGGACTAGCGGGAGCACAGATACGCAGTATTTT
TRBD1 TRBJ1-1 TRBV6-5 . CASSRTGGTEAFF TGTGCCAGCAGTCGGACAGGGGGCACTGAAGCTTTCTTT
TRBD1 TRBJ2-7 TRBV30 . CAWGTGGYEQYF TGTGCCTGGGGGACAGGGGGGTACGAGCAGTACTTC
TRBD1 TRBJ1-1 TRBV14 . CASRRTGSENTEAFF TGTGCCAGCAGACGGACAGGGAGTGAGAACACTGAAGCTTTCTTT
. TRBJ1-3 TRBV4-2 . CASSPMERAGLNTIYF TGTGCCAGCAGCCCCATGGAACGGGCAGGGTTAAACACCATATATTTT
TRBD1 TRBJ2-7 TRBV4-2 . CASSQDTGTGPEQYF TGTGCCAGCAGCCAAGATACCGGGACAGGGCCTGAGCAGTACTTC
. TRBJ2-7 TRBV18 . CASSPLGTLNYEQYF TGTGCCAGCTCACCATTGGGGACATTGAACTACGAGCAGTACTTC
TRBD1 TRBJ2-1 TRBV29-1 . CSVGTGDNEQFF TGCAGCGTCGGGACAGGGGACAATGAGCAGTTCTTC
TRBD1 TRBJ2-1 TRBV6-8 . CANPDRSGEQFF TGTGCCAACCCGGACAGGTCGGGTGAGCAGTTCTTC
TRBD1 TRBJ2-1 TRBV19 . CASSHLGQGKDEQFF TGTGCCAGTAGCCACCTGGGACAGGGTAAGGATGAGCAGTTCTTC
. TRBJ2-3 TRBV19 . CASSNVRVRGTDTQYF TGTGCCAGTAGTAACGTCAGGGTCAGGGGCACAGATACGCAGTATTTT
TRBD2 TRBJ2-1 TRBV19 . CASRLAGGVAYNEQFF TGTGCCAGTAGACTAGCGGGGGGGGTGGCATACAATGAGCAGTTCTTC
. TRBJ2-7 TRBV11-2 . CASSSLAGQTYEQYF TGTGCCAGCAGCTCCTTAGCGGGACAGACCTACGAGCAGTACTTC
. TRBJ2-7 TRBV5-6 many CASSFTAGIEQYF TGTGCCAGCAGCTTTACAGCAGGGATCGAGCAGTACTTC
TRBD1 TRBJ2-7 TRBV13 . CASSGKGQGYYEQYF TGTGCCAGCAGCGGGAAGGGACAGGGATACTACGAGCAGTACTTC
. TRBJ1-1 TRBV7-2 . CASSPGRGTEAFF TGTGCCAGCAGCCCCGGTAGAGGGACTGAAGCTTTCTTT
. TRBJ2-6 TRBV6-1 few CASSGTGTTGGANVLTF TGTGCCAGCAGTGGAACCGGGACAACGGGGGGGGCCAACGTCCTGACTTTC
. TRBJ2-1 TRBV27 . CASSSRGPSYNEQFF TGTGCCAGCAGTTCGAGAGGTCCGTCCTACAATGAGCAGTTCTTC
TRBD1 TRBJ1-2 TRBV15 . CATSRPGQGNYGYTF TGTGCCACCAGCAGACCGGGACAGGGAAACTATGGCTACACCTTC
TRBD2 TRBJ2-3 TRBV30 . CASSPSGTKRGDTQYF TGTGCCTCGAGCCCATCCGGGACTAAAAGGGGAGATACGCAGTATTTT
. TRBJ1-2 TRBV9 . CASSLGGERESNYGYTF TGTGCCAGCAGCCTAGGGGGAGAACGGGAATCAAACTATGGCTACACCTTC
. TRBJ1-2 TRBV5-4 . CASSSSGTSGYTF TGTGCCAGCAGCTCGTCAGGGACAAGTGGCTACACCTTC
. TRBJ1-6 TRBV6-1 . CASRGMSSYNSPLHF TGTGCCAGCCGGGGGATGAGCTCCTATAATTCACCCCTCCACTTT
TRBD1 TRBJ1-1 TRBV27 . CASSLSRGDTEAFF TGTGCCAGCAGTTTATCCAGGGGGGACACTGAAGCTTTCTTT
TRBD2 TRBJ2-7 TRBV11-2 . CASSLEGWGLGTYEQYF TGTGCCAGCAGCTTAGAGGGTTGGGGACTAGGGACCTACGAGCAGTACTTC
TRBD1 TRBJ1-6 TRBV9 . CASSVRDSHSPLHF TGTGCCAGCAGCGTGCGGGACAGTCATTCACCCCTCCACTTT
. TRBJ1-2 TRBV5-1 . CASSLAGAEGYTF TGCGCCAGCAGCTTGGCAGGGGCGGAGGGCTACACCTTC
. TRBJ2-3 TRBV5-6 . CASSSRRLITDTQYF TGTGCCAGCAGCTCCCGGCGGCTGATCACAGATACGCAGTATTTT
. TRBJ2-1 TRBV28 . CASSSPPRSRNEQFF TGTGCCAGCAGTTCCCCCCCGCGAAGTAGAAATGAGCAGTTCTTC
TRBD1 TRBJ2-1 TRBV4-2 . CASSQPGQGSNEQFF TGTGCCAGCAGCCAGCCGGGACAGGGCAGCAATGAGCAGTTCTTC
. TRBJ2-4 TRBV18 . CASSPLTGVGLAKNIQYF TGTGCCAGCTCCCCCCTGACGGGAGTGGGATTAGCCAAAAACATTCAGTACTTC
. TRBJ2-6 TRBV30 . CAWETGSGANVLTF TGTGCCTGGGAGACAGGCTCTGGGGCCAACGTCCTGACTTTC